This T cell receptor (beta chain) was recorded in a study of shared clonotypes between healthy human individuals. Of note for this clone: Its antigen is undetermined.

Repertoires were generated with immunoSEQ multiplex PCR, while TCRdb's copy carries only in-frame clones and drops some. Here the sample spans 2 million to 2.5 million clones, approximately 90% being singletons. The donor population consisted of healthy HIV-negative adults with no recent acute infections or vaccinations. General study results and limits: When naive CD4 clonotypes were compared across a few donors, roughly 4.9% were shared. The sole specimen, blood, was sampled, and tissue repertoires likely differ.

The CDR3 extends over 16 amino acids. V was cut by 0 bases and J by 0 bases, with 10 bases left in between. The germline V gene has CDR1 SGDLS and CDR2 YYNGEE. This receptor was identified in a man between 18 and 35 years old in good health. Some clones in this sample may be carry-over from other donors' samples. Sequencing used naive CD4+ T cells from PBMCs. Subset in this sample: CD45RA+ positively selected. V is TRBV9 and J is TRBJ2-1; D is undetermined. The CDR3 DNA reads TGTGCCAGCAGCGTAGCTCCTCTAAGCTCCTACAATGAGCAGTTCTTC. Protein: CASSVAPLSSYNEQFF.